Listed below are T cell receptor beta chains from one sample, sequenced in a study of blood T cells in healthy people across ages. TCRdb re-analysed the 5' RACE reads in MiXCR, keeping a single row per CDR3 protein. The table shows about 1.4 million distinct CDR3 sequences, with roughly 59% occurring only once. Sequencing was performed on blood. These receptors were obtained from a man between 18 and 29 years old in good health. Both conserved end residues are trimmed from each CDR3. Fields, in order: J gene, V gene, clone size, CDR3 protein. Clone size is not always given. Where it is, it says once, few, many or a class for expanded clones.

TRBJ2-3	TRBV4-1	-	AGSLRGTGSVDTQY
TRBJ2-1	TRBV6-6	-	ASSPTGTGNYEQF
TRBJ1-1	TRBV6-5	-	ASSTLYTEAF
TRBJ2-1	TRBV7-8	-	ASSSREFADNEQF
-	TRBV29-1	-	SVVFGRAARKEQF
TRBJ2-5	TRBV6-6	few	ASSRLVPGQGSETQY
TRBJ2-3	TRBV4-1	few	ASSQVEGTDTQY
TRBJ1-2	TRBV7-2	few	ASSLREDPNYGYT
TRBJ2-7	TRBV28	-	ASRGRDSYYEQY
TRBJ1-2	TRBV5-1	-	ASSFEGGRTDGYT
TRBJ1-2	TRBV27	few	ASRRGLGDYT
TRBJ2-3	TRBV29-1	-	SVEVPGDTQY
TRBJ2-3	TRBV5-1	-	ASSLGGLLTDTQY
TRBJ1-2	TRBV20-1	few	SARDGKNLNYGYT
TRBJ2-5	TRBV12-5	-	ASAEAKDQETQY
TRBJ2-1	TRBV4-2	-	ASSPGGRAFRSYNEQF
TRBJ2-1	TRBV6-2/TRBV6-3	-	ASNPTASGGTEQF
TRBJ2-2	TRBV25-1	-	ASSEEVRIGPKNGELF
TRBJ2-7	TRBV2	-	ATPGDNEQY
TRBJ2-5	TRBV5-1	-	ASSYRRIQETQY
TRBJ2-5	TRBV29-1	-	SVVEASGGWTQY
TRBJ2-4	TRBV27	few	ASSRTSGRALVAKNIQY
TRBJ1-2	TRBV28	-	ASSETGDSYGYT
TRBJ1-5	TRBV4-3	-	ASSQDGTGNRQPQH
TRBJ1-2	TRBV28	-	ASSTGGPYGYT
TRBJ2-7	TRBV5-1	-	ASASRDGYEQY
TRBJ1-4	TRBV7-9	-	ASSFTWSPYEKLF
TRBJ2-1	TRBV7-2	few	ASSYRDPFGNEQF
TRBJ2-2	TRBV29-1	-	SVGSTGELF
TRBJ2-1	TRBV11-2	few	ASSFIRLAGEEQF
TRBJ2-1	TRBV9	-	ASSVQVLDERF
TRBJ2-7	TRBV4-2	few	ASSQETGDRYEQY
TRBJ2-7	TRBV7-9	-	ASSPQRTSDSYEQY
TRBJ2-4	TRBV30	-	AWSTLTKNIQY
-	TRBV2	-	ASTWARSEQY
TRBJ2-7	TRBV4-2	-	ASSQEAGQVSYEQY
TRBJ2-7	TRBV4-3	-	ASSQERRAYEQY
TRBJ2-2	TRBV24-1	-	ATSESGTSGNTGELF
TRBJ2-3	TRBV3-1	-	ASSQDDPLTTDTQY
TRBJ2-1	TRBV29-1	few	SVEVDDYNEQF
TRBJ2-7	TRBV28	-	ASSFPGQGFYEQY
TRBJ2-4	TRBV7-8	few	ASSLSPRTGGNIQY